These 9 T cell receptor beta chains came from one sample sequenced in a study of T cell responses to AZD1222 COVID-19 vaccine. Profiled with immunoSEQ multiplex PCR; TCRdb holds only in-frame clones, not every one. The sample consists of about 130,000 clones, around 84% of them appearing once. Here the sequenced sample was peripheral blood, taken on day 0 of AZD1222 vaccination. The receptor set was obtained from an adult in good health.

This sequence joins TRBV6-5 and TRBJ2-7; the D is unclear. CDR1 is MNHEY, CDR2 SVGAGI, per germline. V lost 6 bases, J lost 4 bases, and 16 bases lay in between. The CDR3 contains 14 residues. CDR3 sequence: CASSPRGPQYEQYF. CDR3 DNA: TGTGCCAGCAGCCCCCGAGGCCCCCAATACGAGCAGTACTTC.

The V gene is TRBV6-5, the J gene TRBJ2-1, with TRBD2 identical over 9 bases. After removal of 2 bases from V and 6 bases from J, the junction contained 8 bases not matched to a gene. The CDR3 totals 16 residues. Germline CDR1 MNHEY, CDR2 SVGAGI. This CDR3 reads CASSYAPSGIVNEQFF. The CDR3, as DNA: TGTGCCAGCAGTTACGCCCCTAGCGGGATCGTCAATGAGCAGTTCTTC.

In its sample, this clone was seen a few times. This sequence joins TRBV7-9 and TRBJ1-1, with a tentative D call TRBD1 (6 bases). The V and J ends lost 4 bases and 4 bases respectively, with 16 bases between them. Germline CDR1 SEHNR, CDR2 FQNEAQ (reference sequence). The CDR3 has 15 amino acids. Written as DNA, the CDR3 is TGTGCCAGCAGCTCGACCAACAGGGTTGCCACTGAAGCTTTCTTT. It codes for CASSSTNRVATEAFF.

J is TRBJ1-2 and V is TRBV27; TRBD1 agrees at 8 bases. The CDR3 length is 15 residues. CDR1 and CDR2 from the germline V gene are MNHEY and SMNVEV (reference sequence). After removal of 2 bases from V and 5 bases from J, the junction contained 7 bases not matched to a gene. CDR3 nucleotides: TGTGCCAGCAGTTTAGCCCCGACAGGGGAATATGGCTACACCTTC. It yields the protein CASSLAPTGEYGYTF.

This chain links TRBV4-1 with TRBJ2-5; TRBD2 aligns across 12 bases. This CDR3 spans 15 amino acids. V lost 3 bases and J lost 5; bases outside the gene matches: 4. Germline assignment: CDR1 MGHRA and CDR2 YSYEKL. The CDR3 bases are TGCGCCAGCAGCCACGGACTAGCGGGGATGGAGACCCAGTACTTC. It is translated as CASSHGLAGMETQYF.

V gene TRBV19 combines with J gene TRBJ1-2, with no clear D. The CDR3 totals 14 residues. The germline V gene encodes CDR1 LNHDA and CDR2 SQIVND (reference sequence). Trimming stripped 6 bases from V and 0 bases from J, with 11 bases between. The CDR3 reads CASSTVRANYGYTF. CDR3 DNA sequence: TGTGCCAGTAGCACCGTACGAGCTAACTATGGCTACACCTTC.

The chain uses TRBV5-4 and TRBJ2-3, with 11 bases aligning to TRBD2. The CDR3 runs 14 residues. After removal of 4 bases from V and 8 bases from J, the junction contained 6 bases not matched to a gene. Germline-derived CDR1 and CDR2 are SGHNT and YYREEE (reference sequence). The chain's CDR3 is CASSPTSGAATQYF. In DNA, the CDR3 is TGTGCCAGCAGCCCGACTAGCGGGGCGGCTACGCAGTATTTT. The variable domain in full, with the rest retrieved from reference TRBV5-4 and TRBJ2-3, is ETGVTQSPTHLIKTRGQQVTLRCSSQSGHNTVSWYQQALGQGPQFIFQYYREEENGRGNFPPRFSGLQFPNYSSELNVNALELDDSALYLCASSPTSGAATQYFGPGTRLTVL.

The chain employs TRBV18 and TRBJ1-1; TRBD1 matches at 7 bases. After removal of 5 bases from V and 3 bases from J, the junction contained 6 bases not matched to a gene. This CDR3 is built from 14 residues. Germline assignment: CDR1 KGHSH and CDR2 LQKENI. CDR3 bases: TGTGCCAGCTCAGCAGACAGGGTCTACACTGAAGCTTTCTTT. Residues: CASSADRVYTEAFF.

The chain employs TRBV25-1 and TRBJ1-1; 7 bases are a match to TRBD1. The germline V gene encodes CDR1 MGHDK and CDR2 SYGVNS. The J segment lost 4 bases and the V segment lost 4 bases, leaving 6 bases of the junction unmatched. The CDR3 loop spans 14 amino acids. The CDR3 region is CASSVTGVLTEAFF. In DNA, the CDR3 is TGTGCCAGCAGTGTAACAGGGGTCCTCACTGAAGCTTTCTTT.